The TCR beta chain described here comes from a study of blood T cells in healthy people across ages. This clonotype was observed a handful of times. The antigen remains unidentified. Trimming left V 1 base short and J 3 bases short, with 10 bases between. This CDR3 is 14 amino acids long. CDR1 is MNHNS and CDR2 is SASEGT in the germline V gene. A J-beta primer mix and a sample-barcoded 5' primer were used in a second PCR of roughly 6 to 12 cycles. TCRdb used MiXCR to reprocess the 5' RACE reads, holding one entry per CDR3 protein. This table holds 1,100,000 or so distinct CDR3 sequences, over 35% found once. Study results and limitations: Diversity figures derived from one million T cells were judged to underestimate the true value. Using unsorted PBMCs precluded a conclusive naive versus antigen-experienced comparison.

V and J are TRBV6-1 and TRBJ2-7; D gene unclear. Specimen: blood. This sequence originates from a woman in her sixties in good health. For the CDR3, the DNA is TGTGCCAGCAGTGAAGTCGGCAACCACTACGAGCAGTACTTC. This gives the protein CASSEVGNHYEQYF.